Below, 23 T cell receptor beta chains from the same sample are listed, as sequenced in a study of shared clonotypes between healthy human individuals. The assay was immunoSEQ multiplex PCR, and TCRdb's table has in-frame clones only and misses some. The sample includes roughly 2 million clones, 85% to 95% of them seen just once. The naive CD8 population came from CD45RO-negative cells selected for CCR7, without terminally differentiated effector memory CD45RA+ cells. The sequencing input was naive CD8+ T cells sorted from blood. These receptors all come from a man aged 18 to 30 in good health.

This sequence joins TRBV4-1 and TRBJ1-1; perhaps TRBD1 as D (5 bases). Germline CDR1 MGHRA, CDR2 YSYEKL. The CDR3 extends over 15 amino acids. V shed 7 bases and J shed 2 bases, with 17 bases lying between them. CDR3: CASMGVPGANTEAFF. The DNA for the CDR3 is TGCGCCAGCATGGGGGTACCGGGCGCAAACACTGAAGCTTTCTTT.

The rearrangement uses TRBV10-1 and TRBJ2-3; 8 bases align to TRBD1. Looked up from germline, CDR1 is WNHNN and CDR2 is SYGVQD (reference sequence). The CDR3 consists of 13 residues. V gave up 8 bases and J gave up 5 bases; unmatched junction bases: 6. CDR3: CASADRGEDTQYF. The CDR3 DNA follows: TGCGCCAGCGCTGACAGGGGCGAAGATACGCAGTATTTT.

The chain couples TRBV10-1 to TRBJ2-1; the D gene is possibly TRBD1 (5 bases). The germline V and J ends were trimmed by 4 bases and 3 bases, with 7 bases remaining between them. Per germline, CDR1 WNHNN and CDR2 SYGVQD (reference sequence). The CDR3 spans 13 residues. CDR3: CASSVDSYNEQFF. Here the CDR3 DNA reads TGCGCCAGCAGTGTTGACAGCTACAATGAGCAGTTCTTC.

The chain joins TRBV7-6 to TRBJ2-5, with D unresolved. Germline CDR1 is SGHVS and CDR2 is FNYEAQ. The CDR3 is made up of 12 amino acids. The V end was cut by 4 bases, the J end by 3 bases, with 6 bases between. CDR3 loop: CASSSEEETQYF. In DNA, the CDR3 is TGTGCCAGCAGCTCGGAAGAAGAGACCCAGTACTTC.

The chain combines TRBV29-1 with TRBJ2-3, with 7 nucleotides matching TRBD1. This CDR3 is built from 18 residues. Germline CDR1 is SQVTM and CDR2 is ANQGSEA. V shed 7 bases, J shed 0 bases, and the junction held 19 bases outside the gene matches. The CDR3 here is CSAFSVRDREPSTDTQYF. CDR3 DNA sequence: TGCAGCGCATTTTCAGTCCGGGACAGAGAACCTAGCACAGATACGCAGTATTTT.

V and J are TRBV4-1 and TRBJ1-2; no firm D call. The ends were cut back, 1 base at V and 2 bases at J, with 5 bases in the middle. The germline CDR1 and CDR2 sequences are MGHRA and YSYEKL. The CDR3 spans 13 residues. Here the CDR3 DNA reads TGCGCCAGCAGCCAAGGTATAAACTATGGCTACACCTTC. Translating it yields CASSQGINYGYTF.

This rearrangement joins TRBV15 to TRBJ1-4, with 7 bases lining up with TRBD1. This CDR3 has 16 amino acids. V dropped 2 bases and J dropped 0; count of bases not matched to a gene: 3. The germline V gene has CDR1 LNHNV and CDR2 YYDKDF (reference sequence). In DNA, the CDR3 is TGTGCCACCAGCAGATCCCAGGGGGCAACTAATGAAAAACTGTTTTTT. Its translation: CATSRSQGATNEKLFF.

The rearrangement links TRBV5-4 to TRBJ2-7; D call uncertain. The CDR3 runs 14 residues. V gave up 4 bases and J gave up 2 bases, with 13 bases separating them. Per the germline V gene, CDR1 is SGHNT and CDR2 is YYREEE (reference sequence). CDR3 amino acids: CASSKDLGAYEQYF. The CDR3 DNA sequence: TGTGCCAGCAGCAAGGACCTGGGCGCCTACGAGCAGTACTTC.

The chain carries TRBV6-5 and TRBJ1-1; D call uncertain. The length of the CDR3 is 15 residues. Germline CDR1 is MNHEY and CDR2 is SVGAGI. Trimming shortened V by 4 bases and J by 0 bases, and 12 bases separated the two germline ends. This CDR3 reads CASSLSRTLNTEAFF. CDR3 coding DNA: TGTGCCAGCAGTTTGAGCAGGACCTTGAACACTGAAGCTTTCTTT.

This chain's CDR3 is CASSSRSQGLGNTIYF. DNA of the CDR3: TGTGCCAGCAGTTCCCGATCCCAGGGGCTTGGAAACACCATATATTTT. The genes are TRBV27 and TRBJ1-3; a possible D gene is TRBD1 (6 bases). Trimming shortened V by 4 bases and J by 3 bases, and 16 bases separated the two germline ends. This CDR3 has 16 amino acids. Per germline, CDR1 MNHEY and CDR2 SMNVEV (reference sequence).

This chain uses TRBV5-1 with TRBJ2-7, with 7 bases fitting TRBD2. V was clipped by 4 bases and J by 0 bases; unmatched bases: 10. Per the germline V gene, CDR1 is SGHRS and CDR2 is YFSETQ. The length of the CDR3 is 16 residues. The CDR3 reads CASSPTSPRSSYEQYF. DNA for the CDR3: TGCGCCAGCAGCCCGACTAGCCCCAGGAGCTCCTACGAGCAGTACTTC.

This clone was recorded only once. The CDR3 DNA follows: TGTGCCAGCAGCCCGGGACTAGGAGGCGGGGAGCTGTTTTTT. It encodes CASSPGLGGGELFF. The chain employs TRBV9 and TRBJ2-2, with 8 bases aligning to TRBD2. From germline, CDR1 is SGDLS and CDR2 YYNGEE. The CDR3 consists of 14 residues. V shed 4 bases and J 7 bases; nucleotides not matched to a gene: 6.

V and J are TRBV6-5 and TRBJ1-2; no clear D gene. From germline, CDR1 is MNHEY and CDR2 SVGAGI. The V and J ends lost 5 bases and 2 bases respectively, with 9 bases between them. The CDR3 is 13 amino acids. In nucleotides, the CDR3 is TGTGCCAGCAGTCCAGCAGAGAACTATGGCTACACCTTC. It yields the protein CASSPAENYGYTF.

A remark on this clone: Other DNA sequences in the same sample also yield this CDR3. The chain links TRBV30 to TRBJ1-4; D ambiguous. The V and J ends lost 1 base and 2 bases respectively, with 5 bases between them. Germline CDR1 reads GTSNPN; CDR2 reads SVGIG (reference sequence). The CDR3 covers 13 residues. This chain's CDR3 is CAWSGATNEKLFF. CDR3 nucleotides: TGTGCCTGGAGTGGAGCGACTAATGAAAAACTGTTTTTT. The full variable domain, with the rest looked up from reference TRBV30 and TRBJ1-4, is SQTIHQWPATLVQPVGSPLSLECTVEGTSNPNLYWYRQAAGRGLQLLFYSVGIGQISSEVPQNLSASRPQDRQFILSSKKLLLSDSGFYLCAWSGATNEKLFFGSGTQLSVL.

V gene TRBV27 combines with J gene TRBJ1-1; 7 bases are shared with TRBD1. The CDR3 extends over 17 amino acids. The V gene's germline CDR1 is MNHEY and CDR2 SMNVEV (reference sequence). J gave up 4 bases and V 5 bases, and 16 bases lay outside the gene matches. The CDR3 bases are TGTGCCAGCAGTCCCCTAGCCCCAACAGGGGCAAGCACTGAAGCTTTCTTT. This translates into CASSPLAPTGASTEAFF.

The chain has TRBV7-9 and TRBJ2-1; 10 nucleotides agree with TRBD2. Germline CDR1 and CDR2: SEHNR and FQNEAQ (reference sequence). CDR3 length equals 16 residues. V was clipped by 3 bases and J by 2 bases; unmatched bases: 4. CDR3 sequence (DNA): TGTGCCAGCAGCTTTCGGCTAGCGGGGGCCTACAATGAGCAGTTCTTC. This encodes CASSFRLAGAYNEQFF. The full variable domain, in which reference TRBV7-9 and TRBJ2-1 provide the parts outside the CDR3, is DTGVSQNPRHKITKRGQNVTFRCDPISEHNRLYWYRQTLGQGPEFLTYFQNEAQLEKSRLLSDRFSAERPKGSFSTLEIQRTEQGDSAMYLCASSFRLAGAYNEQFFGPGTRLTVL.

The J gene is TRBJ2-5, the V gene TRBV6-1; 11 bases are a match to TRBD2. Per germline, CDR1 MNHNS and CDR2 SASEGT. The V segment lost 3 bases and the J segment 4 bases; nucleotides outside the gene matches: 1. The CDR3 has 14 amino acids. CDR3 sequence (DNA): TGTGCCAGCAGTGAGGGGACTAGCGGAGAGACCCAGTACTTC. This gives the protein CASSEGTSGETQYF.

The V call is TRBV28, the J call TRBJ2-2, with unresolved D. The V end was cut by 4 bases, the J end by 2 bases, with 17 bases between. The length of the CDR3 is 17 residues. CDR1 MDHEN and CDR2 SYDVKM come from the germline V gene. The CDR3: CASSSVVMGLNTGELFF. CDR3 coding DNA: TGTGCCAGCAGTTCTGTGGTGATGGGGTTAAACACCGGGGAGCTGTTTTTT. The variable domain in full, with the rest retrieved from reference TRBV28 and TRBJ2-2, is DVKVTQSSRYLVKRTGEKVFLECVQDMDHENMFWYRQDPGLGLRLIYFSYDVKMKEKGDIPEGYSVSREKKERFSLILESASTNQTSMYLCASSSVVMGLNTGELFFGEGSRLTVL.

The gene calls are TRBV5-4 and TRBJ1-2, with D possibly TRBD1 on 6 matching bases. Germline assignment: CDR1 SGHNT and CDR2 YYREEE (reference sequence). The V and J ends lost 1 base and 4 bases respectively, with 14 bases between them. The CDR3 length is 15 residues. Written as DNA, the CDR3 is TGTGCCAGCAGCTTGATGGGGGCCCCTGGCTATGGCTACACCTTC. This translates into CASSLMGAPGYGYTF.

Points on this clone: The same CDR3 arises from other DNA sequences in this sample as well. This chain links TRBV30 with TRBJ1-2; 10 bases fit TRBD1. V trimming: 0 bases; J trimming: 6 bases; junction bases outside the gene matches: 4. The CDR3 consists of 14 residues. In germline, CDR1 is GTSNPN, CDR2 SVGIG (reference sequence). CDR3 in DNA: TGTGCCTGGAGTGTACTCGGACAGGGGGATGGCTACACCTTC. Protein sequence: CAWSVLGQGDGYTF.

J is TRBJ1-5 and V is TRBV2, with no clear D. The germline V and J ends were trimmed by 1 base and 9 bases, with 10 bases remaining between them. The CDR3 length is 13 residues. Germline V CDR1 and CDR2: SNHLY, FYNNEI. The CDR3 sequence is CASSEVPGAPQHF. CDR3 bases: TGTGCCAGCAGTGAAGTCCCAGGCGCGCCCCAGCATTTT. Looking up the rest from reference TRBV2 and TRBJ1-5 gives the full variable domain: EPEVTQTPSHQVTQMGQEVILRCVPISNHLYFYWYRQILGQKVEFLVSFYNNEISEKSEIFDDQFSVERPDGSNFTLKIRSTKLEDSAMYFCASSEVPGAPQHFGDGTRLSIL.

Comments on this clone: Other DNA sequences in the sample encode the same CDR3. The V call is TRBV28, the J call TRBJ2-7; D is perhaps TRBD2 (6 bases). The V end was cut by 3 bases, the J end by 3 bases, with 12 bases between. Germline CDR1 and CDR2: MDHEN and SYDVKM. The CDR3 consists of 14 residues. CDR3 coding DNA: TGTGCCAGCAGTTTGGGACGGGGAGGCTACGAGCAGTACTTC. Its protein product is CASSLGRGGYEQYF.

The J gene is TRBJ2-1, the V gene TRBV21-1; the D call TRBD1 from the table was never checked on the DNA. TRBV21-1 is termed a pseudogene. The CDR3 extends over 11 amino acids. The DNA for the CDR3 is TGTGCCAGCAGCGAACAGGCGGAGCAGTTCTTC. As protein: CASSEQAEQFF.